This TCR beta chain was documented in a study of PD-1 blockade in classical Hodgkin lymphoma (TCRdb year 2020). Study-wide context: Nivolumab dosing was 3 mg/kg intravenously every 2 weeks, continuing until either disease progression or unacceptable toxicity. A peripheral blood immune signature of response to PD-1 blockade in classical Hodgkin lymphoma was defined using TCR beta sequencing and CyTOF.

The investigation overall reported the following: Among trial patients, those achieving complete response had baseline diversity similar to that of newly diagnosed patients, while diversity was significantly lower in partial responders and progressors. By C4D1, a significant rise was seen in CD4+ TCR diversity but not in CD8+ TCR diversity (p=0.0027 vs p=0.16), and the rise was most apparent among complete responders (p=0.02). Patients starting nivolumab less than 1 year after ASCT had lower diversity and were excluded from later analyses to avoid confounding by immune reconstitution. The study covered only a single clinical trial cohort, and the causes of the repertoire differences, possibly disease activity or prior therapy, were still not defined. Baseline TCR diversity was reported to be lower in newly diagnosed patients than in healthy donors and to be lower still in relapsed/refractory patients.

V gives up 4 bases and J gives up 4 bases, and the segment between their germline ends measures 12 bases. For CDR1 and CDR2, the germline V gene lists MNHNS and SASEGT. The CDR3 starts with the cysteine, ends with the phenylalanine, and has 14 residues. This entry keeps only the CDR3 DNA: 42 bases, framed from base 1. The intended sense of this specimen's time point label: cycle 4 day 1 (C4D1), after more than five weeks of nivolumab. All trial patients had relapsed after autologous stem cell transplantation, with cohorts A, B and C differing in prior brentuximab vedotin exposure. Using a Miltenyi CD4+ T cell isolation kit, CD4+ T cells were purified from thawed PBMCs through magnetic negative selection. A total of roughly 57 patients with relapsed/refractory classical Hodgkin lymphoma made up the trial cohort, and each patient's best overall response was complete response, partial response or progressive disease. In the multi-cohort phase II CheckMate 205 trial, trial patients received single-agent nivolumab. An independent review committee assessed best overall response using the 2007 International Working Group response criteria. PBMCs from the trial were collected at three points: immediately before nivolumab initiation (C1D1), and during therapy at cycle 2 day 1 and cycle 4 day 1. Peripheral blood was collected in 8 mL Vacutainer Cell Preparation Tubes, from which PBMCs were isolated by centrifugation and then cryopreserved. Purified CD4+ and CD8+ fractions were generated only in cases for which an additional PBMC sample was available. Magnetically labelled cells were removed on LS columns in a quadroMACS separator, and the flow-through was collected as the purified fraction.

This clone was found once. Its binding antigen is unknown. Base qualities are not at hand, and no much larger clone is one base apart. The Qiagen DNeasy kit was used to extract genomic DNA both from unsorted PBMCs and from the negatively selected CD4+ and CD8+ fractions. TCR beta CDR3 regions were subjected to amplification by immunoSEQ multiplex PCR with primers that anneal to V and J segments. A synthetic immune receptor repertoire was used to minimize amplification bias, and remaining bias was computationally removed after sequencing. The study's own analysis went as follows. Repertoire diversity was quantified as the Shannon entropy index using custom Python scripts. Unsorted, CD4+ and CD8+ repertoires were analyzed separately, except in combined analyses where CD4+ and CD8+ sequences were merged in silico. Clonal expansion was defined as at least a 2-fold frequency increase after treatment relative to C1D1, with a pseudocount of 0.5 for undetected baseline clones. Singleton clones were defined as clones with 0 or 1 copy at C1D1, and non-singleton clones were defined as clones with 2 or more copies. Clones expanded in unsorted samples were assigned a CD4+, CD8+ or unknown annotation through matching of protein sequences in sorted samples from the same patient. Wilcoxon tests were applied to paired samples to test diversity changes from C1D1 to C4D1. The table comes from immuneACCESS by way of TCRdb, which keeps in-frame sequences with V and J called. Part of the clones is missing from these tables; in studies checked, under half for an unresolved V gene and the rest for unknown reasons. That table supplies the V and J calls and clone size; D and trimming were determined from the DNA. The sample has fewer than 30,000 clones on record, 70% to 80% of them singletons. The top ten hold approximately 0.52% of the sample.

Sequences were derived from CD4+ T cells from blood, sampled before the fourth cycle of nivolumab. The clonotype originates from a human donor with classical Hodgkin lymphoma. This chain is built from TRBV6-1 and TRBJ2-3; the D segment cannot be called with confidence. The DNA is TGTGCCAGCAGTGCCCGGATCATGTCAGATACGCAGTATTTT. This gives the protein CASSARIMSDTQYF.